These 15 T cell receptor beta chains came from one sample sequenced in a study of blood T cell repertoires in COVID-19. Repertoires were generated with immunoSEQ multiplex PCR, while TCRdb's copy carries only in-frame clones and drops some. In the table there are tens of thousands of clones, 70% to 90% of which are singletons. Sample: peripheral blood. The receptors originated from a human donor in a cohort sampled during active COVID-19.

This clone was counted once. This chain joins TRBV9 and TRBJ1-2; D possibly corresponds to TRBD1 (6 bases). Germline lookup yields CDR1 SGDLS and CDR2 YYNGEE. The CDR3 contains 13 residues. Trimming took off 2 bases at V and 7 bases at J, with 12 bases between the two ends. The CDR3 here is CASSVIQGLGYTF. The CDR3 DNA sequence: TGTGCCAGCAGCGTCATACAGGGCCTTGGCTACACCTTC.

The chain has TRBV6-2 or TRBV6-3 and TRBJ1-1; weak D call: TRBD1 (5 bases). V was shortened by 2 bases and J by 4 bases, with 14 bases between the two germline ends. The CDR3 length is 15 residues. CDR1 is MNHEY and CDR2 is SVGEGT in the germline V gene. CDR3 sequence (DNA): TGTGCCAGCAGTTACGGGGCCCCTCTTATCACTGAAGCTTTCTTT. Translated: CASSYGAPLITEAFF.

The chain employs TRBV7-2 and TRBJ2-7; the D gene is possibly TRBD1 (6 bases). The V gene lost 6 bases and the J gene lost 3 bases, with 12 bases spanning the gap. Germline values: CDR1 SGHTA, CDR2 FQGNSA. The CDR3 is 13 residues long. CDR3: CASSIRDNYEQYF. The CDR3 bases are TGTGCCAGCAGTATCCGGGACAACTACGAGCAGTACTTC.

The V gene is TRBV9, the J gene TRBJ2-7, with no clear D. The V end lost 3 bases, the J end lost 3 bases, and 16 bases lay between the germline ends. Germline V gene data show CDR1 as SGDLS and CDR2 as YYNGEE. The CDR3 loop spans 15 amino acids. CDR3 DNA: TGTGCCAGCAGCGAAGGCACAGCAGTAAGCTACGAGCAGTACTTC. Amino acid sequence: CASSEGTAVSYEQYF. Full variable domain (outside the CDR3, taken from reference TRBV9 and TRBJ2-7): DSGVTQTPKHLITATGQRVTLRCSPRSGDLSVYWYQQSLDQGLQFLIQYYNGEERAKGNILERFSAQQFPDLHSELNLSSLELGDSALYFCASSEGTAVSYEQYFGPGTRLTVT.

This clone has more than one count but fewer than ten. The chain has TRBV14 and TRBJ2-2, with 10 bases fitting TRBD2. CDR1 is SGHDN and CDR2 is FVKESK in the germline V gene. The CDR3 covers 17 residues. V trimming: 6 bases; J trimming: 5 bases; junction bases outside the gene matches: 12. The CDR3 loop is CASRPGSGRINTGELFF. CDR3 nucleotide sequence: TGTGCCAGCAGACCCGGTAGCGGGAGGATTAATACCGGGGAGCTGTTTTTT.

The chain recombines TRBV14 with TRBJ2-3, with D hard to call. Germline V gene data show CDR1 as SGHDN and CDR2 as FVKESK. V was clipped by 5 bases and J by 0 bases, with 9 bases between them. The CDR3 has 14 amino acids. CDR3 amino acids: CASSYSRSTDTQYF. The CDR3 coding sequence is TGTGCCAGCAGCTACTCCCGAAGCACAGATACGCAGTATTTT.

The V and J genes are TRBV28 and TRBJ1-2, with 12 bases identical to TRBD1. The CDR3 spans 14 residues. Germline-derived CDR1 and CDR2 are MDHEN and SYDVKM. Losses at the gene ends were 6 bases for V and 7 bases for J; bases not matched to a gene: 6. The CDR3 DNA reads TGTGCCAGCAGACCCGGGACAGGGGGCTCTGGCTACACCTTC. Its protein product is CASRPGTGGSGYTF.

V and J are TRBV14 and TRBJ2-1, with TRBD2 identical over 10 bases. J gave up 8 bases and V 2 bases, and 12 bases lay outside the gene matches. CDR3 length: 17 amino acids. Looked up from germline, CDR1 is SGHDN and CDR2 is FVKESK. The DNA for the CDR3 is TGTGCCAGCAGCCAACGTGCCTCTAGCGGGAGTCTCGATGAGCAGTTCTTC. Translated, it gives CASSQRASSGSLDEQFF.

The chain employs TRBV28 and TRBJ2-4; tentatively, D is TRBD2 (5 bases). Germline CDR1 MDHEN, CDR2 SYDVKM. The ends were cut back, 5 bases at V and 1 base at J, with 18 bases in the middle. The CDR3 has 17 residues. The CDR3 spells CASSPWESGSAKNIQYF. The CDR3 DNA follows: TGTGCCAGCAGTCCTTGGGAGAGCGGCAGCGCCAAAAACATTCAGTACTTC. Looking up the rest from reference TRBV28 and TRBJ2-4 gives the full variable domain: DVKVTQSSRYLVKRTGEKVFLECVQDMDHENMFWYRQDPGLGLRLIYFSYDVKMKEKGDIPEGYSVSREKKERFSLILESASTNQTSMYLCASSPWESGSAKNIQYFGAGTRLSVL.

A few counts support this clone. J is TRBJ2-1 and V is TRBV4-2, with 11 bases aligning to TRBD2. CDR3 size: 15 residues. V lost 2 bases, J lost 9 bases, and 6 bases stayed unmatched. The germline CDR1 and CDR2 sequences are LGHNA and YNFKEQ. The CDR3 sequence is CASSQQLAGAGEQFF. CDR3 DNA sequence: TGTGCCAGCAGCCAACAACTAGCGGGAGCGGGTGAGCAGTTCTTC.

The V call is TRBV4-2, the J call TRBJ2-7; 9 positions agree with TRBD2. This CDR3 has 16 amino acids. V shed 0 bases, J shed 3 bases, and the junction held 6 bases outside the gene matches. CDR1 and CDR2 from the germline V gene are LGHNA and YNFKEQ. CDR3 in DNA: TGTGCCAGCAGCCAAGAAGACGGCGGGAGGGACTACGAGCAGTACTTC. It codes for CASSQEDGGRDYEQYF.

V usage is TRBV18 and J usage is TRBJ1-1; D perhaps matches TRBD1 (5 bases). Germline V gives CDR1 KGHSH, CDR2 LQKENI. Trimming took 3 bases from V and 3 from J, leaving 14 bases between them. The CDR3 has 15 residues. CDR3 in DNA: TGTGCCAGCTCACCGGGGCAGGGCATGGACACTGAAGCTTTCTTT. It specifies CASSPGQGMDTEAFF.

A few counts support this clone. The chain is built from TRBV9 and TRBJ2-7, with 7 positions matching TRBD2. Trimming at V came to 0 bases and at J to 5 bases, leaving 5 bases not matched to a gene. In germline, CDR1 is SGDLS, CDR2 YYNGEE. This CDR3 contains 14 residues. The DNA for the CDR3 is TGTGCCAGCAGCGTAGGAGCGGGAAAGGACGAGCAGTACTTC. This sequence encodes CASSVGAGKDEQYF. The whole variable domain, filled in from reference TRBV9 and TRBJ2-7, reads DSGVTQTPKHLITATGQRVTLRCSPRSGDLSVYWYQQSLDQGLQFLIQYYNGEERAKGNILERFSAQQFPDLHSELNLSSLELGDSALYFCASSVGAGKDEQYFGPGTRLTVT.

This chain's CDR3 is CASSSSPTDTQYF. The CDR3 nucleotides read TGCGCCAGCAGTTCCTCCCCCACAGATACGCAGTATTTT. The chain links TRBV5-1 to TRBJ2-3; D is undetermined. CDR1 is SGHRS, CDR2 YFSETQ, per germline. V was cut by 5 bases and J by 2 bases, with 9 bases left in between. The CDR3 runs 13 residues.

The chain employs TRBV2 and TRBJ2-7; 8 nucleotides align to TRBD1. The trim removed 5 bases at V and 2 bases at J, leaving 5 bases unmatched. From germline, CDR1 is SNHLY and CDR2 FYNNEI. This CDR3 is built from 14 residues. The CDR3 spells CASSNRQGTYEQYF. The CDR3 DNA follows: TGTGCCAGCAGTAATCGACAGGGGACCTACGAGCAGTACTTC.